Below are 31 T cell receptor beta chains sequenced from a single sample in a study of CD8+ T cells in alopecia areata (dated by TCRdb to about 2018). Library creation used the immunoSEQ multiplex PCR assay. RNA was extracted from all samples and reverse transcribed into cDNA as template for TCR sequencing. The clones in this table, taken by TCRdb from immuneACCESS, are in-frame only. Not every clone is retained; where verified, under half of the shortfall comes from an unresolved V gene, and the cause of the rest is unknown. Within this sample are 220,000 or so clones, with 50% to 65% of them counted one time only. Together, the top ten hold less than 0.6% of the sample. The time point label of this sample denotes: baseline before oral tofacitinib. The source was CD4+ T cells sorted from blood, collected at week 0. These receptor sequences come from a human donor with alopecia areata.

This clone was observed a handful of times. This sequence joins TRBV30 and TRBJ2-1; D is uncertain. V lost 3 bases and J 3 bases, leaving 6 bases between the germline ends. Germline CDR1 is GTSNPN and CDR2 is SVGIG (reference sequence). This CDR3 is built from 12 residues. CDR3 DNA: TGTGCCTGGAGGGGCGGCTACAATGAGCAGTTCTTC. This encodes CAWRGGYNEQFF.

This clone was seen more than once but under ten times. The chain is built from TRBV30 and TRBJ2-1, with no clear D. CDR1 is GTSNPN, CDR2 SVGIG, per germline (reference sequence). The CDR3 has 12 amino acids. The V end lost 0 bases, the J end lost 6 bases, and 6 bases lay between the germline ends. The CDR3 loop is CAWSVPVNEQFF. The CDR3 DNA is TGTGCCTGGAGTGTACCGGTCAATGAGCAGTTCTTC.

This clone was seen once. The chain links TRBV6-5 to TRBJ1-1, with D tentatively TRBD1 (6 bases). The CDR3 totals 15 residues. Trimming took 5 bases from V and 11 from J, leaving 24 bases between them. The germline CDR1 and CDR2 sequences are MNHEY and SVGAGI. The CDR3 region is CASSPFETGSNRAFF. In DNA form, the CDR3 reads TGTGCCAGCAGTCCTTTCGAAACAGGGAGTAATCGGGCTTTCTTT.

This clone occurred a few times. The CDR3 loop is CSVPQGKRYNEQFF. CDR3 nucleotides: TGCAGCGTCCCCCAGGGTAAACGTTACAATGAGCAGTTCTTC. The chain employs TRBV29-1 and TRBJ2-1; D is possibly TRBD1 (5 bases). The V end lost 6 bases, the J end lost 4 bases, and 16 bases lay between the germline ends. This CDR3 region has 14 residues. CDR1 is SQVTM, CDR2 ANQGSEA, per germline.

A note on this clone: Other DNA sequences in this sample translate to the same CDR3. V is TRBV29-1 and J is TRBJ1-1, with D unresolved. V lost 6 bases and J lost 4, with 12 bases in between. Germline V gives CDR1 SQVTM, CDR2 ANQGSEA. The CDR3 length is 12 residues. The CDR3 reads CSVADIRTEAFF. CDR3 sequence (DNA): TGCAGCGTGGCAGACATCCGCACTGAAGCTTTCTTT.

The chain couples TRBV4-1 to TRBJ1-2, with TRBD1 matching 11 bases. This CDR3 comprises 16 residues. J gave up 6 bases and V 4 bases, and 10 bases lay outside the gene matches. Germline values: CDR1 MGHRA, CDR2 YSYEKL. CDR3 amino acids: CASSRTWTGGEDGYTF. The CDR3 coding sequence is TGCGCCAGCAGCCGAACGTGGACAGGGGGCGAAGATGGCTACACCTTC.

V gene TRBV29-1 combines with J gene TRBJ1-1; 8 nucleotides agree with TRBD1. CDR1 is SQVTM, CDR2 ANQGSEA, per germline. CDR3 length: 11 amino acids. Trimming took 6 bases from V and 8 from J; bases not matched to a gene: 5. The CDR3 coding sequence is TGCAGCGTGGGAGGGACAGGAGAAGCTTTCTTT. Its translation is CSVGGTGEAFF.

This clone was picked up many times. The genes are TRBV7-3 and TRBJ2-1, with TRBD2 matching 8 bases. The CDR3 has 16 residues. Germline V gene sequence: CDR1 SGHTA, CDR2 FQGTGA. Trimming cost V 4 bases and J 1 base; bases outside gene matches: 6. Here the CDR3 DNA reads TGTGCCAGCAGCTCCTATAGCGGGAATTCCTACAATGAGCAGTTCTTC. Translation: CASSSYSGNSYNEQFF.

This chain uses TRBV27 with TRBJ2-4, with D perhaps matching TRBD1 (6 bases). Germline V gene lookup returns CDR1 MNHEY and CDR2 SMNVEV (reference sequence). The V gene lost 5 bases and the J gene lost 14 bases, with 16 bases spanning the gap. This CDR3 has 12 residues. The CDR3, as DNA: TGTGCCAGCAGTCCACAACAGGGTATGGAGTACTTC. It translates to CASSPQQGMEYF.

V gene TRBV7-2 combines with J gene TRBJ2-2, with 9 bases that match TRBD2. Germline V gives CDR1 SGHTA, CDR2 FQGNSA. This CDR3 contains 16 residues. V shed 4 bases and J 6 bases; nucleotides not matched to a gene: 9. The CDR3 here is CASSSPPGLASGELFF. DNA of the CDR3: TGTGCCAGCAGCTCTCCTCCGGGACTAGCATCCGGGGAGCTGTTTTTT. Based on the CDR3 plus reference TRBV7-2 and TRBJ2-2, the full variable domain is GAGVSQSPSNKVTEKGKDVELRCDPISGHTALYWYRQSLGQGLEFLIYFQGNSAPDKSGLPSDRFSAERTGGSVSTLTIQRTQQEDSAVYLCASSSPPGLASGELFFGEGSRLTVL.

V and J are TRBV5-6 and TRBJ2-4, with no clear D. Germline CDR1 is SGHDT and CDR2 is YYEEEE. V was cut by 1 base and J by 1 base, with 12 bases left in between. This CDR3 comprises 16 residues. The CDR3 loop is CASSLRREWAKNIQYF. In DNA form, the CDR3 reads TGTGCCAGCAGCTTGCGTCGAGAATGGGCCAAAAACATTCAGTACTTC.

This CDR3 is CAWSVRGGEAFF. DNA for the CDR3: TGTGCCTGGAGTGTACGGGGCGGTGAAGCTTTCTTT. The gene calls are TRBV30 and TRBJ1-1; D may be TRBD1 (5 bases). Germline V CDR1 and CDR2: GTSNPN, SVGIG (reference sequence). The V gene lost 0 bases and the J gene lost 7 bases, with 9 bases spanning the gap. The CDR3 loop spans 12 amino acids.

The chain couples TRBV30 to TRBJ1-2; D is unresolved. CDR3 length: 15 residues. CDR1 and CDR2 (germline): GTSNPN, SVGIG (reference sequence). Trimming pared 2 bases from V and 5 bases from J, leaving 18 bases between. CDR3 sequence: CAWSKGSTAPYGYTF. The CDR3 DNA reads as TGTGCCTGGAGTAAGGGATCGACCGCCCCGTATGGCTACACCTTC.

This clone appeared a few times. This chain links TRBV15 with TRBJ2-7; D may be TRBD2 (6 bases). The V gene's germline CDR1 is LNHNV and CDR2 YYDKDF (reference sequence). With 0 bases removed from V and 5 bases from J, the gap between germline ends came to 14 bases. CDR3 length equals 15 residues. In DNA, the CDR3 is TGTGCCACCAGCAGAGAGTGGACTACTACCGACGAGCAGTACTTC. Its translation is CATSREWTTTDEQYF.

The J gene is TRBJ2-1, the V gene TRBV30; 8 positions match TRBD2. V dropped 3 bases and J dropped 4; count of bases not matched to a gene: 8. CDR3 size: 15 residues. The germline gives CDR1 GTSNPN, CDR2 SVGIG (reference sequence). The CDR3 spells CAWRGPSGRYNEQFF. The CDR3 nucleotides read TGTGCCTGGAGAGGCCCGAGCGGGAGATACAATGAGCAGTTCTTC.

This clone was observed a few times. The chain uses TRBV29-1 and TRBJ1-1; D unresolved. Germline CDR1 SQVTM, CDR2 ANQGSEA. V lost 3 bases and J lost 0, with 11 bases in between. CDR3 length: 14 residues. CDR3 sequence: CSVEAGEVNTEAFF. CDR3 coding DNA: TGCAGCGTTGAGGCAGGCGAAGTGAACACTGAAGCTTTCTTT. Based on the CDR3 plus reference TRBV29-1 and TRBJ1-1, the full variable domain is SAVISQKPSRDICQRGTSLTIQCQVDSQVTMMFWYRQQPGQSLTLIATANQGSEATYESGFVIDKFPISRPNLTFSTLTVSNMSPEDSSIYLCSVEAGEVNTEAFFGQGTRLTVV.

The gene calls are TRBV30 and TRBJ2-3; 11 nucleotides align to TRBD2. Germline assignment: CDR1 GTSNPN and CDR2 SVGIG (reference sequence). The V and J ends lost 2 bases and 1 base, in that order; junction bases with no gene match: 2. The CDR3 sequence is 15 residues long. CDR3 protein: CAWSPLAGGTDTQYF. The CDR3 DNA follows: TGTGCCTGGAGTCCACTAGCGGGGGGCACAGATACGCAGTATTTT.

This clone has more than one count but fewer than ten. In DNA, the CDR3 is TGTGCCAGCAGTTGGAACAGGGGCGACACCATATATTTT. Its translation: CASSWNRGDTIYF. The chain recombines TRBV6-5 with TRBJ1-3; 7 bases align to TRBD1. V was clipped by 4 bases and J by 8 bases; unmatched bases: 5. Looked up from germline, CDR1 is MNHEY and CDR2 is SVGAGI. The CDR3 has 13 residues.

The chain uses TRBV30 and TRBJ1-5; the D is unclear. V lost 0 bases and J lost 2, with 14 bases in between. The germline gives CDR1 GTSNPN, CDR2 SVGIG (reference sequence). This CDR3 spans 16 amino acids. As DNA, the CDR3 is TGTGCCTGGAGTGTACGAGGAATAGTGGGCAATCAGCCCCAGCATTTT. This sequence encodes CAWSVRGIVGNQPQHF. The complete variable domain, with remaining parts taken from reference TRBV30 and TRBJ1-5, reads SQTIHQWPATLVQPVGSPLSLECTVEGTSNPNLYWYRQAAGRGLQLLFYSVGIGQISSEVPQNLSASRPQDRQFILSSKKLLLSDSGFYLCAWSVRGIVGNQPQHFGDGTRLSIL.

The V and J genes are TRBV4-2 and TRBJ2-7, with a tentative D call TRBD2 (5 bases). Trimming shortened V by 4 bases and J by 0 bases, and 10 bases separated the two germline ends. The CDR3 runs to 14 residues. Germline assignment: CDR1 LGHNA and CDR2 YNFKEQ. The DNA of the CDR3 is TGTGCCAGCAGCCCCGAACTAGTCTCCTACGAGCAGTACTTC. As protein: CASSPELVSYEQYF.

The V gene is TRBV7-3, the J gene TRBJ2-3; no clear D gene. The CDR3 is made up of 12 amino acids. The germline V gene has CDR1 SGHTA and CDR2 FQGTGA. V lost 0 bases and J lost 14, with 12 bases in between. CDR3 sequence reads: CASSLTMTRPYF. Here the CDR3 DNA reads TGTGCCAGCAGCTTAACTATGACTCGTCCGTATTTT.

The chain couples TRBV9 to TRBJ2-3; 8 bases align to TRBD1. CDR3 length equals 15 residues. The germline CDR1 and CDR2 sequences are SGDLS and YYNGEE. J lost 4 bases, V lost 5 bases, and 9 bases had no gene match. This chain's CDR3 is CASRTRGRGPDTQYF. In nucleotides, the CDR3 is TGTGCCAGCAGGACCAGAGGCAGGGGGCCAGATACGCAGTATTTT.

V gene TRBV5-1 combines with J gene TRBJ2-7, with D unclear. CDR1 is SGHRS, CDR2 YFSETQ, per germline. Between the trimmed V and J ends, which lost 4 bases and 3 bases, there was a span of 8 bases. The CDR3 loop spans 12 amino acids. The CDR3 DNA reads TGCGCCAGCAGCGGCAGGAGCTACGAGCAGTACTTC. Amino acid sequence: CASSGRSYEQYF.

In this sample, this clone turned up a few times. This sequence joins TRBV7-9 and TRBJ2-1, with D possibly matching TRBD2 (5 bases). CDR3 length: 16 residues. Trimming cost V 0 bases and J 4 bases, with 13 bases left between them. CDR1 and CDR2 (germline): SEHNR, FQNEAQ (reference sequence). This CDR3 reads CASSLATPGKYNEQFF. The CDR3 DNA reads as TGTGCCAGCAGCTTAGCGACACCGGGGAAGTACAATGAGCAGTTCTTC.

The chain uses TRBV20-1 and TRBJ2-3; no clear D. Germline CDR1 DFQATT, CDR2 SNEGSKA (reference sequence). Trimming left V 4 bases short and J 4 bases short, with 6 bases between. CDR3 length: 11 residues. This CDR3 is CSANRADTQYF. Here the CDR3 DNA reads TGCAGTGCTAATCGAGCAGATACGCAGTATTTT.

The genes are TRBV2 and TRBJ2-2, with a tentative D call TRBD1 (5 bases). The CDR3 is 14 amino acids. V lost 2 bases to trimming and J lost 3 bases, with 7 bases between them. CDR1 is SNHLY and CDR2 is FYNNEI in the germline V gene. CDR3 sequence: CASSETRDTGELFF. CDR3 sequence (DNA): TGTGCCAGCAGTGAAACCAGGGACACCGGGGAGCTGTTTTTT.

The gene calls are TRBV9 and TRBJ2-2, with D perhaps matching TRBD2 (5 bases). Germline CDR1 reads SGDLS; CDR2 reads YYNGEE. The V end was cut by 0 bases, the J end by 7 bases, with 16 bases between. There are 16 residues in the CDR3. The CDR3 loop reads CASSVEASRLSGELFF. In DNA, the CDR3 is TGTGCCAGCAGCGTAGAGGCTAGCCGTCTGAGCGGGGAGCTGTTTTTT. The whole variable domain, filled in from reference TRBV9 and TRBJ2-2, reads DSGVTQTPKHLITATGQRVTLRCSPRSGDLSVYWYQQSLDQGLQFLIQYYNGEERAKGNILERFSAQQFPDLHSELNLSSLELGDSALYFCASSVEASRLSGELFFGEGSRLTVL.

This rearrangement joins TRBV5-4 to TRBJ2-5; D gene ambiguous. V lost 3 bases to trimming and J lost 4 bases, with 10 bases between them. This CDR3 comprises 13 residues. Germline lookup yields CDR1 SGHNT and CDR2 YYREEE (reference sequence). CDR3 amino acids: CASSSPATETQYF. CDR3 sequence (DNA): TGTGCCAGCAGCTCCCCAGCAACAGAGACCCAGTACTTC.

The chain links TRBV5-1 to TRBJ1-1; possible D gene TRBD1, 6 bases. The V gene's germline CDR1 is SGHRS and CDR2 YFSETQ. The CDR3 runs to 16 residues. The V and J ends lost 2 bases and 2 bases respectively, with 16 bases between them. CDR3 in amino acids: CASSFRAGAANTEAFF. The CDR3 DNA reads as TGCGCCAGCAGCTTCAGGGCAGGGGCCGCCAACACTGAAGCTTTCTTT.

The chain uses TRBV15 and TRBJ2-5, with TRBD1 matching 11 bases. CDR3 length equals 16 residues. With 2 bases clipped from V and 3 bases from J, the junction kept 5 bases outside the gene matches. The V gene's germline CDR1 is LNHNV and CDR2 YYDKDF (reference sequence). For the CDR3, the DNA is TGTGCCACCAGCAGACGGACAGGGGGCCGAAAAGAGACCCAGTACTTC. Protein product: CATSRRTGGRKETQYF.

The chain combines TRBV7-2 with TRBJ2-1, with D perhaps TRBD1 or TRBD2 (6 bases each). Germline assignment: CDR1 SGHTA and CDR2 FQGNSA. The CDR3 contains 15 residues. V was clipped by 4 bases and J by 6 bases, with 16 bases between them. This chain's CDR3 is CASSSGAIRGNEQFF. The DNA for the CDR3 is TGTGCCAGCAGCTCGGGAGCTATCAGGGGCAATGAGCAGTTCTTC. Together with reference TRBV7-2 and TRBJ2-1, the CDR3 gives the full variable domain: GAGVSQSPSNKVTEKGKDVELRCDPISGHTALYWYRQSLGQGLEFLIYFQGNSAPDKSGLPSDRFSAERTGGSVSTLTIQRTQQEDSAVYLCASSSGAIRGNEQFFGPGTRLTVL.